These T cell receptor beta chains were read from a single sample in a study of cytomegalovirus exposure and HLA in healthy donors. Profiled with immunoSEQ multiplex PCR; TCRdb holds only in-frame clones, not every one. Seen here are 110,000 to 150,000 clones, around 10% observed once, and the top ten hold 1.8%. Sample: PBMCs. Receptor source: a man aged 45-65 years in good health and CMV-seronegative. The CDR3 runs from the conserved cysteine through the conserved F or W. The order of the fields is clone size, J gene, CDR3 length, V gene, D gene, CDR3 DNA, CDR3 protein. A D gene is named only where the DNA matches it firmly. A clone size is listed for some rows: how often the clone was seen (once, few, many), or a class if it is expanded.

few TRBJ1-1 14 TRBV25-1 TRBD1 TGTGCCAGCAGTTCAGACAGGGGGAACACTGAAGCTTTCTTT CASSSDRGNTEAFF
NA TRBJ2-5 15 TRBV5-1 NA TGCGCCAGCAGCTCCGGAGCTCCATACCAAGAGACCCAGTACTTC CASSSGAPYQETQYF
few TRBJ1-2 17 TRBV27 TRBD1 TGTGCCAGCACCCCGGAGGGGACAGGGGGCATGGTCTATGGCTACACCTTC CASTPEGTGGMVYGYTF
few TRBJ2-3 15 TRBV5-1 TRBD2 TGCGCCAGCAGCCTAGGACTAGCGGGAACAGATACGCAGTATTTT CASSLGLAGTDTQYF
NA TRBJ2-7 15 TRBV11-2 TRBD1 TGTGCCAGCAGCCCGGACAGGGGGGACTTGTACGAGCAGTACTTC CASSPDRGDLYEQYF
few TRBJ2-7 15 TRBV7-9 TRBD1 TGTGCCAGCAGCCTCCGACAGGGCATTATCGACGAGCAGTACTTC CASSLRQGIIDEQYF
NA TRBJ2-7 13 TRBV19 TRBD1 TGTGCCAGTAGTAGAGACAGGGGGGACGAGCAGTACTTC CASSRDRGDEQYF
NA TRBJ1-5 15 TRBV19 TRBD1 TGTGCCAGTAGTTATCGACAGGGGAGCAATCAGCCCCAGCATTTT CASSYRQGSNQPQHF
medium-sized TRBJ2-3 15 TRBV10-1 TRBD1 TGCGCCAGCCGCCCGGGACAGGGGGATGCAGATACGCAGTATTTT CASRPGQGDADTQYF
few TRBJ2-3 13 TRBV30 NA TGTGCCTGGAGCTTCGGGATCACAGATACGCAGTATTTT CAWSFGITDTQYF
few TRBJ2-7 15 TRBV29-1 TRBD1 TGCAGCGTTGAGACCAGGACAGGCCAACCCTACGAGCAGTACTTC CSVETRTGQPYEQYF
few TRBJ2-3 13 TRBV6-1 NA TGTGCCGCTGGCCAGGCCTCCACAGATACGCAGTATTTT CAAGQASTDTQYF
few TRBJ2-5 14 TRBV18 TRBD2 TGTGCCAGCTCACCACTCCTAGCGGGTGAGACCCAGTACTTC CASSPLLAGETQYF
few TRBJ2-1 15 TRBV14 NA TGTGCCAGCAGCCAAGTTGGGTTGGAGAAGAATGAGCAGTTCTTC CASSQVGLEKNEQFF
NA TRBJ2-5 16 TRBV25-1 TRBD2 TGTGCCAGCAGTGAGGCTAGCGGGGCACCCAGGGAGACCCAGTACTTC CASSEASGAPRETQYF
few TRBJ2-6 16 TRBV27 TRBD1 TGTGCCAGCAGCCTTGGGACAGCCGGGGAGGCCAACGTCCTGACTTTC CASSLGTAGEANVLTF
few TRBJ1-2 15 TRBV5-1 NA TGCGCCAGCAGCTTGGTGGAGGAGCTCAACTATGGCTACACCTTC CASSLVEELNYGYTF
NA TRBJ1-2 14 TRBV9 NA TGTGCCAGCAGCGTAGGTGGCGGCGGCTATGGCTACACCTTC CASSVGGGGYGYTF
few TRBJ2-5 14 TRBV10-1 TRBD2 TGCGCCAGCAGTAAAAGCGGGGACCAAGAGACCCAGTACTTC CASSKSGDQETQYF
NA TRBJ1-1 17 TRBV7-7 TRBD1 TGTGCTAGCAGCCCGACCGGGACAGGGGGTGTGAACACTGAAGCTTTCTTT CASSPTGTGGVNTEAFF
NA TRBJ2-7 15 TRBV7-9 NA TGTGCCAGCAGCAAGGGGCAGCCTATGGACTACGAGCAGTACTTC CASSKGQPMDYEQYF
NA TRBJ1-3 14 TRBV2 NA TGTGCCAGCGAGGGCCAGCCCTCTGGAAACACCATATATTTT CASEGQPSGNTIYF
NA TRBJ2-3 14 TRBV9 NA TGTGCCAGCAGCGAGAGCTTAAGCACAGATACGCAGTATTTT CASSESLSTDTQYF
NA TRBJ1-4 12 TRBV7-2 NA TGTGCCAGCAGCCCTTTTAATGAAAAACTGTTTTTT CASSPFNEKLFF
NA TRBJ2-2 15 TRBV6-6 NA TGTGCCAGCAGTTACCAACGGGGGGCGGCCGGGGAGCTGTTTTTT CASSYQRGAAGELFF
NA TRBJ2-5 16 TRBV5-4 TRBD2 TGTGCCAGCAGTCCGCGGCGTAGCGGGGGGGACGAGACCCAGTACTTC CASSPRRSGGDETQYF
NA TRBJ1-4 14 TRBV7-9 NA TGTGCCAGCAGCTTAGCTCAGGGCGGCGAAAAACTGTTTTTT CASSLAQGGEKLFF
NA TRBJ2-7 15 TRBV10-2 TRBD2 TGCGCCAGCAAGGTTTCCAGCGGGGGCTTCTACGAGCAGTACTTC CASKVSSGGFYEQYF
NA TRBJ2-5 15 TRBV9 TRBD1 TGTGCCAGCAGTGCCGGGACAGCAACCATCGGGGCCCAGTACTTC CASSAGTATIGAQYF
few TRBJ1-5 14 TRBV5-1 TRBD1 TGCGCCAGCAGCTTGGCGGACAGGGGTCAGCCCCAGCATTTT CASSLADRGQPQHF
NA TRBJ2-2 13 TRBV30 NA TGTGCCTGGGTCGAGGGGAACACCGGGGAGCTGTTTTTT CAWVEGNTGELFF
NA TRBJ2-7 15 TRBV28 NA TGTGCCAGCAGTTTTCCAACCGACAGCACCTACGAGCAGTACTTC CASSFPTDSTYEQYF
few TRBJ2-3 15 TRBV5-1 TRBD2 TGCGCCAGCAGCTTCATAGCGGGAGGGACAGATACGCAGTATTTT CASSFIAGGTDTQYF
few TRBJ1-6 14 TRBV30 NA TGTGCCTACAACAGGGAAGGTTGGAATTCACCCCTCCACTTT CAYNREGWNSPLHF
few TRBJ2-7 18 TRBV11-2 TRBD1 TGTGCCAGCAGCTATCCCGGAGGAGGGCAGGGGGCTTCCTACGAGCAGTACTTC CASSYPGGGQGASYEQYF
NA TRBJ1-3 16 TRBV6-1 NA TGTGCCAGCAGTGAAGCGCCCGGGTCGGGTGGAAACACCATATATTTT CASSEAPGSGGNTIYF
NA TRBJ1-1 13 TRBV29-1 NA TGCAGCGTTCAGACAGAAATGAACACTGAAGCTTTCTTT CSVQTEMNTEAFF